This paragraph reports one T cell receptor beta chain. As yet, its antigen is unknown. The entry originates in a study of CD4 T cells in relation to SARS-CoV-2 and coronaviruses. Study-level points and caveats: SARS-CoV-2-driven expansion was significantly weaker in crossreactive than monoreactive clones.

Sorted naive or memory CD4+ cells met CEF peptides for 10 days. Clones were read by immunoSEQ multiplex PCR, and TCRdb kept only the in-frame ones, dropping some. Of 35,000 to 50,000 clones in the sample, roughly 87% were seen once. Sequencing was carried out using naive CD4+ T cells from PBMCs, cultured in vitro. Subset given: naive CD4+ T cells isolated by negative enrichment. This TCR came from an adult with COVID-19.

CDR3: CASSYTGGGTIYF. CDR3 bases: TGTGCCAGCAGTTATACAGGGGGTGGGACCATATATTTT. The chain recombines TRBV6-5 with TRBJ1-3; TRBD1 matches 8 bases. This CDR3 is 13 amino acids long. CDR1 is MNHEY and CDR2 is SVGAGI in the germline V gene. The ends lost 3 bases at V and 10 bases at J; junction bases unmatched: 5.